The rows below give T cell receptor beta chains drawn from one sample of a study of T cell responses to AZD1222 COVID-19 vaccine. Repertoires were generated with immunoSEQ multiplex PCR, while TCRdb's copy carries only in-frame clones and drops some. This table has tens of thousands of clones, about 90% appearing once. Sequencing was performed on peripheral blood, taken on day 0 of AZD1222 vaccination. The receptors originated from an adult in good health. CDR3s include the opening cysteine and the closing phenylalanine or tryptophan. Fields, in order: clone size, V gene, D gene, J gene, CDR3 DNA, CDR3 protein. A D gene is named only where the DNA matches it firmly. A clone size is listed for some rows: how often the clone was seen (once, few, many), or a class if it is expanded.

>NA|TRBV19|NA|TRBJ2-1
TGTGCCAGTAGTATAGACAGGGGCGGCAATGAGCAGTTCTTC
CASSIDRGGNEQFF
>NA|TRBV28|NA|TRBJ2-7
TGTGCCAGCGAAAACCTCTCCTACGAGCAGTACTTC
CASENLSYEQYF
>NA|TRBV30|NA|TRBJ1-3
TGTGCCTGGTGGGATCGGACAGAGCACTCTGGAAACACCATATATTTT
CAWWDRTEHSGNTIYF
>NA|TRBV9|NA|TRBJ2-5
TGTGCCAGCAGCCCGAGCCCTAAGGGGATCGGGGAGACCCAGTACTTC
CASSPSPKGIGETQYF
>NA|TRBV27|TRBD1|TRBJ2-7
TGTGCCAGCCCCCGGGACAGGGGAGGATTC
CASPRDRGGF
>NA|TRBV20-1|NA|TRBJ2-1
TGCAGTGCTAGAGATTTTGATGAGCAGTTCTTC
CSARDFDEQFF
>NA|TRBV6-5|NA|TRBJ2-1
TGTGCCAGGGAGACTCTCCGGCCGTGGCATGAGCAGTTCTTC
CARETLRPWHEQFF
>NA|TRBV5-6|TRBD2|TRBJ2-3
TGTGCCAGCAGCTTGGCTAGCGGGAGGCGCACAGATACGCAGTATTTT
CASSLASGRRTDTQYF
>NA|TRBV6-5|NA|TRBJ2-1
TGTGCCAGCGGGAAAGCCTACAATGAGCAGTTCTTC
CASGKAYNEQFF
>NA|TRBV29-1|NA|TRBJ2-7
TGCAGCGTTGATAACTCCTACGAGCAGTACTTC
CSVDNSYEQYF
>NA|TRBV19|TRBD1|TRBJ1-2
TGTGCCAGTAGTATATCGGGGACAGGGGTTTATGGCTACACCTTC
CASSISGTGVYGYTF
>once|TRBV2|NA|TRBJ2-7
TGTGCCAGCAATGTATTTCCAGGGGACTCTAGCTACGAGCAGTACTTC
CASNVFPGDSSYEQYF
>NA|TRBV7-9|NA|TRBJ1-1
TGTGCCAGCAGCTTAAACTCCTTGAACACTGAAGCTTTCTTT
CASSLNSLNTEAFF
>NA|TRBV15|NA|TRBJ2-3
TGTGCCACCAGCAGAGAGGGGGGCGCCACAGATACGCAGTATTTT
CATSREGGATDTQYF
>NA|TRBV27|NA|TRBJ2-6
TGTGCCAGCGCCGAGAGCTCTGGGGCCAACGTCCTGACTTTC
CASAESSGANVLTF
>NA|TRBV4-1|NA|TRBJ2-1
TGCGCCAGCAGCCAAGGGGGAAATGAGCAGTTCTTC
CASSQGGNEQFF
>NA|TRBV2|TRBD1|TRBJ2-7
TGTGCCAGCAGTGAACCGGGACAGTTATACTACGAGCAGTACTTC
CASSEPGQLYYEQYF
>NA|TRBV18|TRBD2|TRBJ2-1
TGTGCCAGCTCACCGGGTGGGCTAGCGGGAGGTCATGAGCAGTTCTTC
CASSPGGLAGGHEQFF
>NA|TRBV5-1|NA|TRBJ1-2
TGCGCCAGCAGCCCCCGGACAGCCGCGTTATCAGGCTACACCTTC
CASSPRTAALSGYTF
>NA|TRBV10-3|TRBD1|TRBJ2-1
TGTGCCATCATGGGGGGACAGGGAACCTACAATGAGCAGTTCTTC
CAIMGGQGTYNEQFF
>NA|TRBV7-9|TRBD2|TRBJ2-7
TGTGCCAGCAGCATACCTAGCGGGACGTTGGACGAGCAGTACTTC
CASSIPSGTLDEQYF
>NA|TRBV19|NA|TRBJ1-5
TGTGCCAGTAGTATGCGAGGGGATCAGCCCCAGCATTTT
CASSMRGDQPQHF
>once|TRBV2|TRBD1|TRBJ1-6
TGTGCCAGCAGAATCCCCGGGACAGGGTATTCACCCCTCCACTTT
CASRIPGTGYSPLHF
>NA|TRBV7-9|TRBD2|TRBJ2-1
TGTGCCAGCAGCTTATTTTCGGGGAGGGCCCTGTTTGACAATGAGCAGTTCTTC
CASSLFSGRALFDNEQFF
>NA|TRBV18|NA|TRBJ1-3
TGTGCCAGCTCACCCGGGGTCCGCTCTGGAAACACCATATATTTT
CASSPGVRSGNTIYF
>NA|TRBV11-2|NA|TRBJ1-1
TGTGCCAGCAGCCCACCTCTAACTAGAAACACTGAAGCTTTCTTT
CASSPPLTRNTEAFF
>NA|TRBV6-5|TRBD1|TRBJ1-1
TGTGCCAGCAGCCGACAGGGGACTGAAGCTTTCTTT
CASSRQGTEAFF
>NA|TRBV28|TRBD1|TRBJ2-2
TGTGCCAGCAGCAGGGGGCGCGTGGGCACCGGGGAGCTGTTTTTT
CASSRGRVGTGELFF
>NA|TRBV10-1|TRBD1|TRBJ1-5
TGCGCCAGCAGTGAGCAGGGGGATCAGCCCCAGCATTTT
CASSEQGDQPQHF
>NA|TRBV18|NA|TRBJ1-3
TGTGCCAGCTCACGCGAGGGGGTCTCTGGAAACACCATATATTTT
CASSREGVSGNTIYF
>once|TRBV27|TRBD1|TRBJ1-4
TGTGCCAGCAGTTTAGCCGGGACAGAAAGTGAAAAACTGTTTTTT
CASSLAGTESEKLFF
>NA|TRBV7-8|TRBD1|TRBJ1-2
TGTGCCAGCAGCTTACGGGGACAGGGAATTGGCTACACCTTC
CASSLRGQGIGYTF
>NA|TRBV5-1|NA|TRBJ2-1
TGCGCCAGCAGCTTGGATCCAGACTACAATGAGCAGTTCTTC
CASSLDPDYNEQFF
>NA|TRBV15|TRBD1|TRBJ1-1
TGTGCCACCAGCGGGACAGGGGGAAGGACTGAAGCTTTCTTT
CATSGTGGRTEAFF
>NA|TRBV28|TRBD1|TRBJ1-5
TGTGCCAGCAGTTCTGTAACGACAGGGTTCGCCCATAGCAATCAGCCCCAGCATTTT
CASSSVTTGFAHSNQPQHF
>NA|TRBV11-3|NA|TRBJ2-1
TGTGCCAGCAGCTTTACGCAGGGTTACAATGAGCAGTTCTTC
CASSFTQGYNEQFF
>NA|TRBV11-1|NA|TRBJ1-1
TGTGCCAGCAGCTTAGGGGGGAACACTGAAGCTTTCTTT
CASSLGGNTEAFF
>NA|TRBV4-2|NA|TRBJ2-7
TGTGCCAGCAGCCAAGAAGGTCAAAGCTTTACAGTCTCCTACGAGCAGTACTTC
CASSQEGQSFTVSYEQYF
>few|TRBV7-9|NA|TRBJ1-4
TGTGCCAGCAGCTTAGCCCCGGCCGCTAATGAAAAACTGTTTTTT
CASSLAPAANEKLFF
>medium-sized|TRBV24-1|NA|TRBJ2-6
TGTGCCACCAGTGATCACTCTGGGGCCAACGTCCTGACTTTC
CATSDHSGANVLTF
>NA|TRBV28|NA|TRBJ1-4
TGTGCCAGCAGTCCCCGTGGGGTGGCAAGAGAAAAACTGTTTTTT
CASSPRGVAREKLFF
>NA|TRBV27|NA|TRBJ2-7
TGTGCCAGCAGTTTATACGTTAGCTCCTACGAGCAGTACTTC
CASSLYVSSYEQYF
>NA|TRBV29-1|TRBD2|TRBJ2-1
TGCAGCGGAGAGCGGGGCCAGGTCAATGAGCAGTTCTTC
CSGERGQVNEQFF
>NA|TRBV28|NA|TRBJ2-5
TGTGCCAGCAATCCCGGCCAGGGTTTTGAGACCCAGTACTTC
CASNPGQGFETQYF
>NA|TRBV24-1|TRBD1|TRBJ1-5
TGTGCCACCAGTAGACAGGGTGGGAATCAGCCCCAGCATTTT
CATSRQGGNQPQHF
>NA|TRBV5-4|NA|TRBJ2-7
TGTGCCAGCAGCTTGGCCGGGGGCGAGCAGTACTTC
CASSLAGGEQYF
>NA|TRBV19|TRBD1|TRBJ2-7
TGTGCCAGTAGTGCGCCGGGACAGGGCCCCTACGAGCAGTACTTC
CASSAPGQGPYEQYF
>once|TRBV6-5|NA|TRBJ1-1
TGTGCCAGCGGGGTCGGGTGGGGGAAGAGGACTGAAGCTTTCTTT
CASGVGWGKRTEAFF
>NA|TRBV2|NA|TRBJ2-4
TGTGCCAGCAGGGAAAGGGCAGAAAAAAACATTCAGTACTTC
CASRERAEKNIQYF
>NA|TRBV5-6|NA|TRBJ2-7
TGTGCCAGCAGCTTTGGTAGCGGCTCCTACGAGCAGTACTTC
CASSFGSGSYEQYF